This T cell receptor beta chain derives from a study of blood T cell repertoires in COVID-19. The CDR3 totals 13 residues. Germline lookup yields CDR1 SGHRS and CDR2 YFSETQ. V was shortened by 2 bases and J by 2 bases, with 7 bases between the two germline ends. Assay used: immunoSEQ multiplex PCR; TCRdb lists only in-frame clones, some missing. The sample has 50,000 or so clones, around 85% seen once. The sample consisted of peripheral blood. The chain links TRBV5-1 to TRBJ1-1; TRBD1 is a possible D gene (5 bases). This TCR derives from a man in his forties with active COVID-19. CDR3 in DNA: TGCGCCAGCAGCTTCGGGGGAAACACTGAAGCTTTCTTT. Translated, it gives CASSFGGNTEAFF.